This is a list of T cell receptor beta chains from one sample in a study of cytomegalovirus exposure and HLA in healthy donors. Clones were sequenced by immunoSEQ multiplex PCR, and TCRdb holds only the in-frame ones, with some missing. The table has approximately 150,000 clones, 70% to 85% seen once. The sample comprised PBMCs. These receptors originate from a human donor in good health. CDR3s include the opening cysteine and the closing phenylalanine or tryptophan. Each record gives: clone size, V gene, D gene, J gene, CDR3 DNA, CDR3 protein. A D gene is named only where the DNA matches it firmly. Clone sizes are given selectively: once, few, many, or a class where the clone is expanded.

clone size: -; V gene: TRBV2; D gene: -; J gene: TRBJ2-3; CDR3 DNA: TGTGCCAGCAGTGAAAGTCTAGCCGTAAGCACAGATACGCAGTATTTT; CDR3 protein: CASSESLAVSTDTQYF
clone size: -; V gene: TRBV27; D gene: -; J gene: TRBJ2-7; CDR3 DNA: TGTGCCAGCAGTTTAGGGTCGGGGTACGAGCAGTACTTC; CDR3 protein: CASSLGSGYEQYF
clone size: -; V gene: TRBV5-1; D gene: TRBD2; J gene: TRBJ2-5; CDR3 DNA: TGCGCCAGCAGCCCTAGCGGGGGACCCGGCGTAAAGACCCAGTACTTC; CDR3 protein: CASSPSGGPGVKTQYF
clone size: few; V gene: TRBV7-2; D gene: -; J gene: TRBJ2-2; CDR3 DNA: TGTGCCAGCAGCTTAGGATACCGGGGGATCGACACCGGGGAGCTGTTTTTT; CDR3 protein: CASSLGYRGIDTGELFF
clone size: -; V gene: TRBV19; D gene: TRBD1; J gene: TRBJ1-2; CDR3 DNA: TGTGCCAGTAGTATAGAGGGGACAGAGGACTATGGCTACACCTTC; CDR3 protein: CASSIEGTEDYGYTF
clone size: few; V gene: TRBV7-3; D gene: -; J gene: TRBJ2-7; CDR3 DNA: TGTGCCAGCAGCTTAACCATAGGTAGCGAGACCTACGAGCAGTACTTC; CDR3 protein: CASSLTIGSETYEQYF
clone size: -; V gene: TRBV2; D gene: -; J gene: TRBJ2-7; CDR3 DNA: TGTGCCAGCAGTGAATATGGACAGAAGTACTTC; CDR3 protein: CASSEYGQKYF
clone size: once; V gene: TRBV6-4; D gene: -; J gene: TRBJ2-2; CDR3 DNA: TGTGCCAGCACCCCTAATGGCTTCTGGGACTCGACCGGGGAGCTGTTTTTT; CDR3 protein: CASTPNGFWDSTGELFF
clone size: -; V gene: TRBV7-2; D gene: TRBD2; J gene: TRBJ2-7; CDR3 DNA: TGTGCCAGCAGCTTGGGACTAGCGGGGGTAGGGGAGCAGTACTTC; CDR3 protein: CASSLGLAGVGEQYF
clone size: -; V gene: TRBV13; D gene: -; J gene: TRBJ2-7; CDR3 DNA: TGTGCCAGCAGCACTAACAGGGACCAGCAGTACTTC; CDR3 protein: CASSTNRDQQYF
clone size: -; V gene: TRBV2; D gene: -; J gene: TRBJ2-3; CDR3 DNA: TGTGCCAGCAGTGATCGGCAGGGGAGAGATACGCAGTATTTT; CDR3 protein: CASSDRQGRDTQYF
clone size: -; V gene: TRBV29-1; D gene: -; J gene: TRBJ1-2; CDR3 DNA: TGCAGCGTTGGTGGAGCTAACTATGGCTACACCTTC; CDR3 protein: CSVGGANYGYTF
clone size: -; V gene: TRBV7-8; D gene: -; J gene: TRBJ1-5; CDR3 DNA: TGTGCCAGCAGCTTAGGGAGGATGGGCAGCAATCAGCCCCAGCATTTT; CDR3 protein: CASSLGRMGSNQPQHF
clone size: -; V gene: TRBV7-9; D gene: TRBD1; J gene: TRBJ1-2; CDR3 DNA: TGTTCCAGCAGCCCCACCAGGGGGAACTATGGCTACACCTTC; CDR3 protein: CSSSPTRGNYGYTF
clone size: few; V gene: TRBV27; D gene: -; J gene: TRBJ1-1; CDR3 DNA: TGTGCCAGCAGCCCCAGACCCGTTTCGGGGACTGAAGCTTTCTTT; CDR3 protein: CASSPRPVSGTEAFF
clone size: -; V gene: TRBV28; D gene: -; J gene: TRBJ1-1; CDR3 DNA: TGTGCCAGCAGGATTCTCAGGGGTGGAGCTTTCTTT; CDR3 protein: CASRILRGGAFF
clone size: -; V gene: TRBV6-6; D gene: -; J gene: TRBJ2-7; CDR3 DNA: TGTGCCAGCAGCCCCCCGGGAGTTAACTACGAGCAGTACTTC; CDR3 protein: CASSPPGVNYEQYF
clone size: -; V gene: TRBV6-5; D gene: -; J gene: TRBJ1-1; CDR3 DNA: TGTGCCAGCAGTTACTCATCAGGGTACACTGAAGCTTTCTTT; CDR3 protein: CASSYSSGYTEAFF
clone size: -; V gene: TRBV21-1; D gene: -; J gene: TRBJ1-2; CDR3 DNA: TGTGCCAGCAGCAAACCTGAGAGGGGGACAGGGGGCAATGGCTACACCTTC; CDR3 protein: CASSKPERGTGGNGYTF
clone size: -; V gene: TRBV6-1; D gene: TRBD1; J gene: TRBJ1-2; CDR3 DNA: TGTGCCAGCAGTGAATCGGACAGGAACTATGGCTACACCTTC; CDR3 protein: CASSESDRNYGYTF
clone size: -; V gene: TRBV30; D gene: -; J gene: TRBJ2-6; CDR3 DNA: TGTGCCTGGAGTGCAGGGAACGGGGCCAACGTCCTGACTTTC; CDR3 protein: CAWSAGNGANVLTF
clone size: once; V gene: TRBV29-1; D gene: -; J gene: TRBJ2-5; CDR3 DNA: TGCAGCGCGGGCCCCCCACCCAGGGGAACCTACCAAGAGACCCAGTACTTC; CDR3 protein: CSAGPPPRGTYQETQYF
clone size: -; V gene: TRBV30; D gene: -; J gene: TRBJ1-6; CDR3 DNA: TGTGCCTGGAGGCGACAGGCCACCCCTTCACCCCTCCACTTT; CDR3 protein: CAWRRQATPSPLHF
clone size: -; V gene: TRBV13; D gene: TRBD2; J gene: TRBJ2-3; CDR3 DNA: TGTGCCAGCAGCTTCGGGACTAGCGGGGGAAGCACAGATACGCAGTATTTT; CDR3 protein: CASSFGTSGGSTDTQYF
clone size: -; V gene: TRBV30; D gene: -; J gene: TRBJ2-1; CDR3 DNA: TGTGCCTGGAGTTCCTACTACAATGAGCAGTTCTTC; CDR3 protein: CAWSSYYNEQFF